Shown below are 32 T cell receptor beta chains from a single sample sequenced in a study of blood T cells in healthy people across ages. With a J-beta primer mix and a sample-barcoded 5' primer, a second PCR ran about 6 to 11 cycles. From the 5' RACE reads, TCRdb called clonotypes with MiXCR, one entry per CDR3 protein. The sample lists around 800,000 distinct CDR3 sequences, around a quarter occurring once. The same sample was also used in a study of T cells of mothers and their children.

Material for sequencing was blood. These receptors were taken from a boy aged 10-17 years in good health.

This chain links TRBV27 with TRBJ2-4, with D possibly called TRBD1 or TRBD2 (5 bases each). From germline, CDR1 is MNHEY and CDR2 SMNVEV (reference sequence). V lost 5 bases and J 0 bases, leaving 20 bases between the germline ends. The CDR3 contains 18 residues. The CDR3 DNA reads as TGTGCCAGCAGTCTGGGACCGCGGCAGTCAGTAGCCAAAAACATTCAGTACTTC. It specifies CASSLGPRQSVAKNIQYF.

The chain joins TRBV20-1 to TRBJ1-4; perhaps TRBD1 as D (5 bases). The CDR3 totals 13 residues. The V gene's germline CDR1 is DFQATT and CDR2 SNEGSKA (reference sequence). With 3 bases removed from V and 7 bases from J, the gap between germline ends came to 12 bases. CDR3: CSASPGYSEKLFF. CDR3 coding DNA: TGCAGTGCTAGCCCAGGGTACAGTGAAAAACTGTTTTTT.

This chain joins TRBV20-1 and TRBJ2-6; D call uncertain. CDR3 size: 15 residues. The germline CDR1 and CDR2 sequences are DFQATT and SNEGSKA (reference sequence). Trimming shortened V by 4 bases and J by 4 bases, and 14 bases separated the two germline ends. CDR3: CSAMGRYGGANVLTF. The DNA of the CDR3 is TGCAGTGCTATGGGCCGGTACGGAGGGGCCAACGTCCTGACTTTC.

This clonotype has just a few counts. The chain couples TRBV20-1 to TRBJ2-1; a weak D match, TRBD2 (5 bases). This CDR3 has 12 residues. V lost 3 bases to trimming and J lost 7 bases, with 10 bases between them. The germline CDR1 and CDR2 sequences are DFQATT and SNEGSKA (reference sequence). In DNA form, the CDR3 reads TGCAGTGCTAGCGATCGCGGGAATGAGCAGTTCTTC. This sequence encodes CSASDRGNEQFF.

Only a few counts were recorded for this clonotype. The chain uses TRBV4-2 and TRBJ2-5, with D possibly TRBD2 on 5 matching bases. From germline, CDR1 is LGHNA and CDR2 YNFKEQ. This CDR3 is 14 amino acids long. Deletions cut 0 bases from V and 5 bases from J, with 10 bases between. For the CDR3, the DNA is TGTGCCAGCAGCCAAGATGAGGGAACTGAGACCCAGTACTTC. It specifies CASSQDEGTETQYF.

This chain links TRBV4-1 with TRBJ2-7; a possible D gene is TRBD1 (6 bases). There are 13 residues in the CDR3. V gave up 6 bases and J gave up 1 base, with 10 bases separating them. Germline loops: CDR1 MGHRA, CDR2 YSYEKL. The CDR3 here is CASRKTGSYEQYF. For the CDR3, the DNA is TGCGCCAGCAGAAAGACAGGTTCCTACGAGCAGTACTTC.

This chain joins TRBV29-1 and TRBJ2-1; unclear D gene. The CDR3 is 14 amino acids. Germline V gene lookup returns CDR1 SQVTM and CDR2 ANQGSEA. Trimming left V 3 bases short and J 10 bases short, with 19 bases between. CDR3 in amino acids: CSVDSLLSSGEQFF. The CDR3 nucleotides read TGCAGCGTTGATTCCCTTCTCTCTAGTGGGGAGCAGTTCTTC.

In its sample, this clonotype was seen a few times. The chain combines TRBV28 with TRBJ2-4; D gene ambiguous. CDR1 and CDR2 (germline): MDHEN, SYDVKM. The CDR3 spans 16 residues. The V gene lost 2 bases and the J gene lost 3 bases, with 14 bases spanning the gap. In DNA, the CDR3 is TGTGCCAGCAGTTTAATGGCCCACTCCTTCAAAAACATTCAGTACTTC. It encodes CASSLMAHSFKNIQYF.

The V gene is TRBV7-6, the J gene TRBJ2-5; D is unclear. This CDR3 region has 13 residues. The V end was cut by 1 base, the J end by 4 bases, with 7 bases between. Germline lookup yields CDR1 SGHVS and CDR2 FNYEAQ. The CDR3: CASSLVAAETQYF. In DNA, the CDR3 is TGTGCCAGCAGCTTAGTCGCCGCAGAGACCCAGTACTTC.

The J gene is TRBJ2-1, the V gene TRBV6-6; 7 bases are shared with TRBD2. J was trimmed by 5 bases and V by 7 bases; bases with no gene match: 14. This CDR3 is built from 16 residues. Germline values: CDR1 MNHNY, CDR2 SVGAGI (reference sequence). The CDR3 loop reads CASTISYSGTNNEQFF. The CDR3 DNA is TGTGCCAGCACTATCTCCTACTCCGGGACTAACAATGAGCAGTTCTTC.

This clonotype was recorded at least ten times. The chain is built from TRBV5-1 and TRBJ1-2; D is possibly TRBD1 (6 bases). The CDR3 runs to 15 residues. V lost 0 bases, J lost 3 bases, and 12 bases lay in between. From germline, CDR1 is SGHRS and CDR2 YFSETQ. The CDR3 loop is CASSLEPGQYYGYTF. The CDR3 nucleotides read TGCGCCAGCAGCTTGGAGCCGGGACAATACTATGGCTACACCTTC.

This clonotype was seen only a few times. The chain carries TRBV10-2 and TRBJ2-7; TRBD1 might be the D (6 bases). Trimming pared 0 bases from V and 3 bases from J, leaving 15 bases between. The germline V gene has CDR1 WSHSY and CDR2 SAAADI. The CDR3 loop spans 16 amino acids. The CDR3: CASSESDRRQGYEQYF. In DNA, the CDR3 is TGCGCCAGCAGTGAGTCCGACAGGCGCCAAGGCTACGAGCAGTACTTC.

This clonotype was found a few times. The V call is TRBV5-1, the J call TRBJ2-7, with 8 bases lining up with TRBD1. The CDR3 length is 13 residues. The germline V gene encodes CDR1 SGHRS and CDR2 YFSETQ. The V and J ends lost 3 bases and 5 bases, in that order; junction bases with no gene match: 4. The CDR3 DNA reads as TGCGCCAGCAGCTCGGGACAGGTGAACGAGCAGTACTTC. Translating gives CASSSGQVNEQYF.

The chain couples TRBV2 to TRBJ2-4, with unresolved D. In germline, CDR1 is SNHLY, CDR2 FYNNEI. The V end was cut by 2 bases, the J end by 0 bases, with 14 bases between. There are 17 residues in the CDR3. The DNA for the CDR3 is TGTGCCAGCAGTGAACTCGGTAGGACCTTAGCCAAAAACATTCAGTACTTC. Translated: CASSELGRTLAKNIQYF.

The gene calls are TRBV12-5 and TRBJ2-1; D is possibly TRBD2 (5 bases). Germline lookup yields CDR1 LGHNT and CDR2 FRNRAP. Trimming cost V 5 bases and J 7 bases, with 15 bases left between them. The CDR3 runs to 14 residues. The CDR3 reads CASGLSGVRNEQFF. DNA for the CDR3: TGTGCTAGTGGTCTCTCCGGGGTTCGGAATGAGCAGTTCTTC.

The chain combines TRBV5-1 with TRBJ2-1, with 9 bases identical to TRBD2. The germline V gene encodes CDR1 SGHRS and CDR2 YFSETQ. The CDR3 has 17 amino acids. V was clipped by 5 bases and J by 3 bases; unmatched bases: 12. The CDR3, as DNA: TGCGCCAGCAGGGTTATGATAGCGGGGGAATACTACAATGAGCAGTTCTTC. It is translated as CASRVMIAGEYYNEQFF.

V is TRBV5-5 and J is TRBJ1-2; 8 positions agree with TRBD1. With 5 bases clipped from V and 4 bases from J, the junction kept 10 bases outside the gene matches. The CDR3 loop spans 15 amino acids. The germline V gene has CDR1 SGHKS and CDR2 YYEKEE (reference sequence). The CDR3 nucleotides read TGTGCCAGCAGTTTCGGACAGGGAAGGATCTATGGCTACACCTTC. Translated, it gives CASSFGQGRIYGYTF.

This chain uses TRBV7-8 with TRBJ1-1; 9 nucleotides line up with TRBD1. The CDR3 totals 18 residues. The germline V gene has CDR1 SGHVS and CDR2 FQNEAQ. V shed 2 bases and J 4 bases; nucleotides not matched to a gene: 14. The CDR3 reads CASSLTRTGTGIITEAFF. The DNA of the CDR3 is TGTGCCAGCAGCTTAACGCGAACCGGGACAGGGATAATCACTGAAGCTTTCTTT.

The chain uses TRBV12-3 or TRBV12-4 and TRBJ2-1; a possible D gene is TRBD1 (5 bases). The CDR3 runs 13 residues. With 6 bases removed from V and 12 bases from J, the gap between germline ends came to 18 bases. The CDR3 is CASRVPQGGGQFF. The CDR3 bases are TGTGCCAGCAGGGTTCCTCAGGGTGGTGGGCAGTTCTTC.

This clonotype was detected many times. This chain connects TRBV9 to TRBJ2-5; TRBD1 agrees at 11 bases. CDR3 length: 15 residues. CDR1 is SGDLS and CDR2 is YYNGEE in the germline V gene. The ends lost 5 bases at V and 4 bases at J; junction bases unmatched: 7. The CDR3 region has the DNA TGTGCCAGCAGTTCCGGACAGGGGGCGGGAGAGACCCAGTACTTC. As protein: CASSSGQGAGETQYF.

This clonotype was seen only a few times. This CDR3 is CASSTDRGVWETQYF. For the CDR3, the DNA is TGTGCCAGCAGTACGGACAGGGGGGTTTGGGAGACCCAGTACTTC. V usage is TRBV6-6 and J usage is TRBJ2-5, with 10 bases aligning to TRBD1. V lost 5 bases and J lost 5; bases outside the gene matches: 8. This CDR3 is built from 15 residues. The germline V gene has CDR1 MNHNY and CDR2 SVGAGI (reference sequence).

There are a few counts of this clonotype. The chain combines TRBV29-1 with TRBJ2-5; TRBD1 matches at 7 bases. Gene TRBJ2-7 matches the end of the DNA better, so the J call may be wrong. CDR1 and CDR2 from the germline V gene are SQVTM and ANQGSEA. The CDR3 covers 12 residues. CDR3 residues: CSASRDSGEQYF. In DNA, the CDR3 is TGCAGCGCAAGCCGGGACAGTGGCGAGCAGTACTTC.

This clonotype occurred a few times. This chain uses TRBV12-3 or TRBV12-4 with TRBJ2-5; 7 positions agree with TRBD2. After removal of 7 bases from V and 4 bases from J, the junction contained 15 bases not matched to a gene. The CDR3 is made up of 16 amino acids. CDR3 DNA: TGTGCCAGCACCCCCTTAGGGAGGGGAGATATAGAGACCCAGTACTTC. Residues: CASTPLGRGDIETQYF.

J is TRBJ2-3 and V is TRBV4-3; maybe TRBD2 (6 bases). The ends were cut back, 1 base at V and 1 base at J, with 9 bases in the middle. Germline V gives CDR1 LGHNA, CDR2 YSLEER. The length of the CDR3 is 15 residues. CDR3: CASSQGPSGTDTQYF. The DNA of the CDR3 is TGCGCCAGCAGCCAAGGGCCTAGCGGCACAGATACGCAGTATTTT.

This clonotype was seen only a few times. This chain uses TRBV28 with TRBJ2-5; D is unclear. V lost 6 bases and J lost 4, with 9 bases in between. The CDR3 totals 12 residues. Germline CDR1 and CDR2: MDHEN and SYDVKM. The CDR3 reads CASRPQRETQYF. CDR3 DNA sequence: TGTGCCAGCAGACCTCAACGAGAGACCCAGTACTTC.

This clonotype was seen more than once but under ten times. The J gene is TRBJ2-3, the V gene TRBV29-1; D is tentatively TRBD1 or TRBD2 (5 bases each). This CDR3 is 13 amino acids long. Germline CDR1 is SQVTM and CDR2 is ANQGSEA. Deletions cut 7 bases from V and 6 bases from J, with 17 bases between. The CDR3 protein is CSAGASPSDTQYF. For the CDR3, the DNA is TGCAGCGCCGGGGCCTCACCGTCCGATACGCAGTATTTT.

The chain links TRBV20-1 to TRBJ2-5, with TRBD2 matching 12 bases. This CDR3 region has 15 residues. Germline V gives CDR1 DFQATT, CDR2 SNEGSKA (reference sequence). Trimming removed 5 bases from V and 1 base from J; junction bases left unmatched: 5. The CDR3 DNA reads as TGCAGTGCTGGAAGACTAGCGGGGGCCCAAGAGACCCAGTACTTC. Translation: CSAGRLAGAQETQYF.

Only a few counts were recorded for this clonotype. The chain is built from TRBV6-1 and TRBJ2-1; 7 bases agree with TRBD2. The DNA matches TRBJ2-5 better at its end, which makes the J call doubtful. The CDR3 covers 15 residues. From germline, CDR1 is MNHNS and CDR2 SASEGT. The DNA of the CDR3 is TGTGCCAGCAGCGCAGGGACTACAACAAGAGATAACCAGTACTTC. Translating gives CASSAGTTTRDNQYF.

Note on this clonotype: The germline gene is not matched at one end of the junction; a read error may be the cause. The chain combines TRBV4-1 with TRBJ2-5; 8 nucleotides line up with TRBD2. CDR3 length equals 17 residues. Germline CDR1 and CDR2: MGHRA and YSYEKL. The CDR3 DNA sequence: TGCGCCAGCGGCCAAGGGATCGCGGGGGGCTCTGAAGAGACCCAGTACTTC. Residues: CASGQGIAGGSEETQYF.

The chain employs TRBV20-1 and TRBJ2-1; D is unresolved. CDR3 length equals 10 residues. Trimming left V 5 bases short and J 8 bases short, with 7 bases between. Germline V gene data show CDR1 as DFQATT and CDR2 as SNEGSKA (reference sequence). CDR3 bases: TGCAGTGCTGCCTCCCATGAGCAGTTCTTC. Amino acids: CSAASHEQFF.

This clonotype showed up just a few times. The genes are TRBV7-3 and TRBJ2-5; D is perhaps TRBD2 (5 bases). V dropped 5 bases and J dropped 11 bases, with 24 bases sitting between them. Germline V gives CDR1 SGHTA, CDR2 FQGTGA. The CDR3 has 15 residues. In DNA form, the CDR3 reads TGTGCCAGCAGCCCCACAGCGGCCGGGGTTAGTGAGCAGTACTTC. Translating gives CASSPTAAGVSEQYF.

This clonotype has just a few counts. CDR3 protein: CASNHRYLGLAGEGYRETQYF. The CDR3, as DNA: TGTGCCAGCAACCACCGCTATCTAGGACTAGCAGGAGAGGGGTACAGAGAGACCCAGTACTTC. The rearrangement joins TRBV3-1 to TRBJ2-7; 8 nucleotides agree with TRBD2. The closer fit of TRBJ2-5 to the DNA end suggests the J call may be wrong. The CDR3 contains 21 residues. Germline assignment: CDR1 LGHDT and CDR2 YNNKEL (reference sequence).